This TCR beta chain was retrieved from a study of blood T cell repertoires in COVID-19. V lost 6 bases, J lost 4 bases, and 13 bases lay in between. Per the germline V gene, CDR1 is SGHRS and CDR2 is YFSETQ. CDR3 length: 13 residues. Repertoires were generated with immunoSEQ multiplex PCR, while TCRdb's copy carries only in-frame clones and drops some. The data show about 150,000 clones, about 83% seen once. The sequenced sample consisted of peripheral blood. This clonotype originated in a man between 65 and 79 years old who had recovered from COVID-19. J is TRBJ1-2 and V is TRBV5-1; D remains unclear. CDR3 nucleotide sequence: TGCGCCAGCACCGGGGAAACGGTCTATGGCTACACCTTC. It specifies CASTGETVYGYTF.